What follows are 9 T cell receptor beta chains derived from one specimen sequenced in a study of OX40 agonist ivuxolimab in advanced cancers. The protocol was immunoSEQ multiplex PCR, while the TCRdb copy is restricted to in-frame clones and leaves out a portion. The sample carries 9,500 to 10,000 clones, around 90% recorded once. The sequencing here drew on CD4+ or CD8+ T cells sorted from blood, taken in a trial of the OX40 agonist ivuxolimab. These TCRs come from an adult with an advanced solid tumor such as melanoma, head and neck, liver or kidney cancer.

By proportion, this clone is large. The V and J genes are TRBV18 and TRBJ2-7; TRBD1 agrees at 10 bases. The germline V gene encodes CDR1 KGHSH and CDR2 LQKENI. The CDR3 extends over 16 amino acids. Germline trimming cut 3 bases from V and 3 bases from J; bases unmatched to any gene: 8. CDR3 amino acids: CASSPAGTGVLYEQYF. The DNA for the CDR3 is TGTGCCAGCTCACCTGCCGGGACAGGGGTCCTCTACGAGCAGTACTTC.

The rearrangement uses TRBV4-2 and TRBJ2-2; a possible D gene is TRBD2 (6 bases). CDR3 length equals 19 residues. V gave up 0 bases and J gave up 2 bases, with 19 bases separating them. Germline CDR1 LGHNA, CDR2 YNFKEQ. The CDR3: CASSQDPPDSGRNTGELFF. CDR3 DNA: TGTGCCAGCAGCCAAGATCCCCCCGATAGCGGAAGAAACACCGGGGAGCTGTTTTTT.

V is TRBV7-9 and J is TRBJ1-3, with D uncertain. Per germline, CDR1 SEHNR and CDR2 FQNEAQ (reference sequence). The CDR3 runs to 14 residues. Between the trimmed V and J ends, which lost 5 bases and 4 bases, there was a span of 12 bases. The CDR3 DNA reads as TGTGCCAGCAGCCGGATGGGGTCCGGAAACACCATATATTTT. This codes for CASSRMGSGNTIYF.

V and J are TRBV2 and TRBJ1-3; TRBD1 aligns across 9 bases. This CDR3 is 17 amino acids long. V lost 6 bases and J lost 1; bases outside the gene matches: 10. The germline V gene has CDR1 SNHLY and CDR2 FYNNEI. The CDR3 DNA is TGTGCCAGCAGGGATACCCGGGGACAGGGTTCTGGAAACACCATATATTTT. Translated: CASRDTRGQGSGNTIYF. The variable domain in full, completed from reference TRBV2 and TRBJ1-3, reads EPEVTQTPSHQVTQMGQEVILRCVPISNHLYFYWYRQILGQKVEFLVSFYNNEISEKSEIFDDQFSVERPDGSNFTLKIRSTKLEDSAMYFCASRDTRGQGSGNTIYFGEGSWLTVV.

V gene TRBV7-9 combines with J gene TRBJ2-1; weak D call: TRBD2 (6 bases). There are 17 residues in the CDR3. Trimming took off 1 base at V and 3 bases at J, with 16 bases between the two ends. Looked up from germline, CDR1 is SEHNR and CDR2 is FQNEAQ (reference sequence). CDR3 protein: CASSLDRGRPGYNEQFF. CDR3 nucleotide sequence: TGTGCCAGCAGCTTAGATAGAGGGAGGCCGGGCTACAATGAGCAGTTCTTC.

V gene TRBV7-9 combines with J gene TRBJ1-2, with a tentative D call TRBD1 (6 bases). V gave up 0 bases and J gave up 8 bases, with 7 bases separating them. The germline V gene encodes CDR1 SEHNR and CDR2 FQNEAQ (reference sequence). The CDR3 runs 12 residues. CDR3 sequence reads: CASSLAGGGYTF. The CDR3 DNA is TGTGCCAGCAGCTTAGCGGGGGGCGGCTACACCTTC.

The rearrangement joins TRBV5-1 to TRBJ1-6; D is perhaps TRBD1 (5 bases). Per the germline V gene, CDR1 is SGHRS and CDR2 is YFSETQ. The CDR3 consists of 16 residues. Trimming stripped 3 bases from V and 7 bases from J, with 17 bases between. This CDR3 reads CASSSLPGVINSPLHF. As DNA, the CDR3 is TGCGCCAGCAGCTCCCTACCGGGGGTCATAAATTCACCCCTCCACTTT.

The chain employs TRBV19 and TRBJ1-2; 7 nucleotides align to TRBD1. Germline V gene lookup returns CDR1 LNHDA and CDR2 SQIVND (reference sequence). V trimming: 9 bases; J trimming: 5 bases; junction bases outside the gene matches: 12. This CDR3 has 14 residues. CDR3: CASRTGLGPYGYTF. The DNA of the CDR3 is TGTGCCAGCCGGACAGGTTTAGGACCTTATGGCTACACCTTC.

This chain uses TRBV11-2 with TRBJ2-7, with D perhaps assigned TRBD1 or TRBD2 (5 bases each). Germline V lookup: CDR1 SGHAT, CDR2 FQNNGV. Trimming took 5 bases from V and 6 from J, leaving 23 bases between them. This CDR3 region has 16 residues. CDR3 region: CASSAHRGTSEPEQYF. The CDR3 DNA is TGTGCCAGCAGCGCCCATCGGGGCACCTCCGAGCCCGAGCAGTACTTC. The full variable domain, its missing parts supplied by reference TRBV11-2 and TRBJ2-7, is EAGVAQSPRYKIIEKRQSVAFWCNPISGHATLYWYQQILGQGPKLLIQFQNNGVVDDSQLPKDRFSAERLKGVDSTLKIQPAKLEDSAVYLCASSAHRGTSEPEQYFGPGTRLTVT.